This T cell receptor beta chain was identified in a study of T cells after yellow fever vaccination. Overall study: Researchers used SMART-Seq v4 Ultra Low Input to prepare fractions that had low cell numbers. Findings and caveats of the study: Clones that expanded after primary vaccination mostly reappeared after the booster (96% CD4, approximately 85% CD8).

This clonotype was detected many times. No antigen is known for it. For TCR, cDNA came from 5'RACE template switching, which added a universal primer site and UMIs. TCRdb ran MiXCR on the 5' RACE reads and lists one entry per CDR3 protein. The table records 200,000 to 250,000 distinct CDR3 sequences, about 7% of them present only once. The sample was CD4+ T cells sorted from PBMCs, taken 15 days after the yellow fever booster vaccination. This receptor was identified in a man aged 25-40 years who received the YFV17D yellow fever vaccine.

CDR3 in DNA: TGTGCCAGCAGTTTGAGAGGGACGAACTACAATGAGCAGTTCTTC. The encoded protein is CASSLRGTNYNEQFF. The rearrangement links TRBV6-2 or TRBV6-3 to TRBJ2-1; D is perhaps TRBD1 or TRBD2 (5 bases each). V was pared by 4 bases and J by 3 bases, with 13 bases between. This CDR3 has 15 residues. The V gene's germline CDR1 is MNHEY and CDR2 SVGEGT.